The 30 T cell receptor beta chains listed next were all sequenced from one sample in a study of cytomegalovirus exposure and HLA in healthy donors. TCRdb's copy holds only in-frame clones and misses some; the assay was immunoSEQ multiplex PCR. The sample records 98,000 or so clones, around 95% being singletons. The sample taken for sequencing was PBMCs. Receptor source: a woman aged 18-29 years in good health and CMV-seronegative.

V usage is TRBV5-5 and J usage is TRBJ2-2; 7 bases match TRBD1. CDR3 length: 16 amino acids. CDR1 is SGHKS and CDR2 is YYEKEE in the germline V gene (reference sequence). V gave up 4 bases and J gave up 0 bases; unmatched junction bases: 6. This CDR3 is CASSPDRLANTGELFF. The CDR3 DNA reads TGTGCCAGCAGCCCGGACAGGTTGGCGAACACCGGGGAGCTGTTTTTT.

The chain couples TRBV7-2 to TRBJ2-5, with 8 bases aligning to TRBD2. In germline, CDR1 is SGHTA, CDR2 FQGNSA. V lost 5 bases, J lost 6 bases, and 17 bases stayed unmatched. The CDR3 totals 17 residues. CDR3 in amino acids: CASSPRGRGALLKTQYF. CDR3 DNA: TGTGCCAGCAGCCCTCGGGGGCGGGGGGCCCTGCTAAAGACCCAGTACTTC.

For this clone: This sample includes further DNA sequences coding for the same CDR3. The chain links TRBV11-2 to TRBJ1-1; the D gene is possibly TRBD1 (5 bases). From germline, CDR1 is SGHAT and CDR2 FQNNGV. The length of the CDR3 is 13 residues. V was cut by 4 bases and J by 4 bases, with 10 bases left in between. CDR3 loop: CASSSQGGTEAFF. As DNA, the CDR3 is TGTGCCAGCAGCTCTCAGGGAGGCACTGAAGCTTTCTTT.

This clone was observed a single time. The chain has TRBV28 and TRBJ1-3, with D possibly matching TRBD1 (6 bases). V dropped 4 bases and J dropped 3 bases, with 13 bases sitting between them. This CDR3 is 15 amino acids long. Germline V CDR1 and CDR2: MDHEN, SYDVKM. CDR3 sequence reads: CASSSAGVDGNTIYF. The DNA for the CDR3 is TGTGCCAGCAGTTCTGCAGGGGTGGATGGAAACACCATATATTTT. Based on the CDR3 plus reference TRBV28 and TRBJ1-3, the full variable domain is DVKVTQSSRYLVKRTGEKVFLECVQDMDHENMFWYRQDPGLGLRLIYFSYDVKMKEKGDIPEGYSVSREKKERFSLILESASTNQTSMYLCASSSAGVDGNTIYFGEGSWLTVV.

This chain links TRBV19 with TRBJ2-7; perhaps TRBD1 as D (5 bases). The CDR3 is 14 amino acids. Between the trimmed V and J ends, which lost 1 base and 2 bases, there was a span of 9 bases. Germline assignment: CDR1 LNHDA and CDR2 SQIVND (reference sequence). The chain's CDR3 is CASSIAGQAYEQYF. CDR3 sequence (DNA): TGTGCCAGTAGTATAGCAGGACAAGCCTACGAGCAGTACTTC.

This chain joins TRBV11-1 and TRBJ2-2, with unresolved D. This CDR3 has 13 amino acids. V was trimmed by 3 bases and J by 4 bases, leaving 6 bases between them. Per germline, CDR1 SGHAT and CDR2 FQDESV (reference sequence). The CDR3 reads CASSFSSTGELFF. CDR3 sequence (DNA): TGTGCCAGCAGCTTTTCCAGCACCGGGGAGCTGTTTTTT.

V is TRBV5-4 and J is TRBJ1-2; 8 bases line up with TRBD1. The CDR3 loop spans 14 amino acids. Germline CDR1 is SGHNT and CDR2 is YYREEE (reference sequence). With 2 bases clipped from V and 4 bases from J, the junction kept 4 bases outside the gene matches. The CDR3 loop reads CASSFDRGSYGYTF. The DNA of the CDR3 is TGTGCCAGCAGCTTTGACAGGGGTAGCTATGGCTACACCTTC.

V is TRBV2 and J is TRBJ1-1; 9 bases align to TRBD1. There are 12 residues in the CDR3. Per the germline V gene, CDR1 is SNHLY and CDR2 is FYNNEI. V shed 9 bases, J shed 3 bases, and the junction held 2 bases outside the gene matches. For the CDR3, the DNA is TGTGCCAGTGGGACAGGGTACACTGAAGCTTTCTTT. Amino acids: CASGTGYTEAFF.

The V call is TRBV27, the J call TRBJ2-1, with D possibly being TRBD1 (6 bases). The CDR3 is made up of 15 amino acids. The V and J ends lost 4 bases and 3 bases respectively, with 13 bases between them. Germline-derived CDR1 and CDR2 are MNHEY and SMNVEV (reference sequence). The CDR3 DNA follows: TGTGCCAGCAGTTACAGGGCAACAATCTACAATGAGCAGTTCTTC. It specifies CASSYRATIYNEQFF.

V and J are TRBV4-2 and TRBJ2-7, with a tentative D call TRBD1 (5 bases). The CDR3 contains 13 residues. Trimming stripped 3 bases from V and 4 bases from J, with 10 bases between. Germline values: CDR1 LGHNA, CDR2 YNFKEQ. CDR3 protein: CASSQLKGYEQYF. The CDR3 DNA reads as TGTGCCAGCAGCCAGCTCAAGGGGTACGAGCAGTACTTC.

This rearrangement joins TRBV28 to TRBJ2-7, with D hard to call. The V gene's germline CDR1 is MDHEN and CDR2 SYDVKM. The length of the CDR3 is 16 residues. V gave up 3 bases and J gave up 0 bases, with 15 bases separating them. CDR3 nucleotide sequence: TGTGCCAGCAGTTTCGCCCTTTGGAGCCTCTCCTACGAGCAGTACTTC. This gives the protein CASSFALWSLSYEQYF.

DNA for the CDR3: TGTGCCAGCTACCATAAACAGGGGGCGTTTTCCTACGAGCAGTACTTC. Amino acid sequence: CASYHKQGAFSYEQYF. This chain connects TRBV28 to TRBJ2-7, with 9 bases fitting TRBD1. V lost 8 bases to trimming and J lost 1 base; unmatched junction nucleotides: 12. The CDR3 runs to 16 residues. Germline CDR1 and CDR2: MDHEN and SYDVKM. Based on the CDR3 plus reference TRBV28 and TRBJ2-7, the full variable domain is DVKVTQSSRYLVKRTGEKVFLECVQDMDHENMFWYRQDPGLGLRLIYFSYDVKMKEKGDIPEGYSVSREKKERFSLILESASTNQTSMYLCASYHKQGAFSYEQYFGPGTRLTVT.

The CDR3 here is CASSVGQGDVYEQYF. In DNA, the CDR3 is TGTGCCAGCAGCGTGGGACAGGGAGATGTCTACGAGCAGTACTTC. The V call is TRBV7-9, the J call TRBJ2-7, with TRBD1 matching 9 bases. The V and J ends lost 5 bases and 3 bases, in that order; junction bases with no gene match: 8. Germline CDR1 is SEHNR and CDR2 is FQNEAQ (reference sequence). The CDR3 is made up of 15 amino acids.

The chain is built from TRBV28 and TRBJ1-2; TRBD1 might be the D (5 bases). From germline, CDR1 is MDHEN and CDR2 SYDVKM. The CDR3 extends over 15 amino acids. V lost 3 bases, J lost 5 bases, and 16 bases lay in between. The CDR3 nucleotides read TGTGCCAGCAGTTTCGCGGGGGAGAAGGGATATGGCTACACCTTC. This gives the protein CASSFAGEKGYGYTF.

The CDR3: CATSRPRGQGETEAFF. CDR3 bases: TGTGCCACCAGCAGACCCCGAGGACAGGGCGAGACTGAAGCTTTCTTT. This chain connects TRBV15 to TRBJ1-1; 8 bases agree with TRBD1. Trimming removed 2 bases from V and 5 bases from J; junction bases left unmatched: 10. This CDR3 contains 16 residues. Looked up from germline, CDR1 is LNHNV and CDR2 is YYDKDF (reference sequence).

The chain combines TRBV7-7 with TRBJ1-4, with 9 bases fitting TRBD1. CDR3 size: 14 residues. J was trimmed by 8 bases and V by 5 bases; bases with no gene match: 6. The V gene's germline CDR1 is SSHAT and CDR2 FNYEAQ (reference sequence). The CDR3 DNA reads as TGTGCCAGCAGCGCAACAGGGGGCTTCGAAAAACTGTTTTTT. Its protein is CASSATGGFEKLFF.

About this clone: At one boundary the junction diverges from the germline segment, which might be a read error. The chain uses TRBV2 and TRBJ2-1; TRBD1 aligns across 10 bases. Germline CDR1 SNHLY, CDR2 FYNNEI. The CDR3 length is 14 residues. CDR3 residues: CASREGQGVNEQFF. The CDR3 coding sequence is TGTGCCAGCAGAGAAGGACAGGGGGTCAATGAGCAGTTCTTC. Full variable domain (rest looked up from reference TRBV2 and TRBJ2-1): EPEVTQTPSHQVTQMGQEVILRCVPISNHLYFYWYRQILGQKVEFLVSFYNNEISEKSEIFDDQFSVERPDGSNFTLKIRSTKLEDSAMYFCASREGQGVNEQFFGPGTRLTVL.

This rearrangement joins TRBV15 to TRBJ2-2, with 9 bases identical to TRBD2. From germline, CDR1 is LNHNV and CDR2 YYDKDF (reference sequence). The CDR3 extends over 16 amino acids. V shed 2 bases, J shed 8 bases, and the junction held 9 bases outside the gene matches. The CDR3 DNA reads TGTGCCACCAGCAGATTCGGGACTAGCCTTTCAGGGGAGCTGTTTTTT. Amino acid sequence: CATSRFGTSLSGELFF.

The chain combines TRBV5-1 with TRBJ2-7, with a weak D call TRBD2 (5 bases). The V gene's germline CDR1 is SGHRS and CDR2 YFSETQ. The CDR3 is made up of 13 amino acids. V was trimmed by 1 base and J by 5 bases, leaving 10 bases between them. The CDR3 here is CASSLRPGDEQYF. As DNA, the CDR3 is TGCGCCAGCAGCTTGAGGCCCGGGGACGAGCAGTACTTC.

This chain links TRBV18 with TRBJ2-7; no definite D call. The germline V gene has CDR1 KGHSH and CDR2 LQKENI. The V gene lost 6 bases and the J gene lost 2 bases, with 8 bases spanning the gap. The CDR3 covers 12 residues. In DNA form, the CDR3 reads TGTGCCAGCTCCCCAGACACCTACGAGCAGTACTTC. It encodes CASSPDTYEQYF.

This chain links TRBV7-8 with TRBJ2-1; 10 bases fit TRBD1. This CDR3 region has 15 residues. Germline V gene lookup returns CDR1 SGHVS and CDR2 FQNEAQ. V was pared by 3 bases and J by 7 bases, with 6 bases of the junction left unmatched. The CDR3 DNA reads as TGTGCCAGCAGCTTCGACAGGGGGCTGGGTAATGAGCAGTTCTTC. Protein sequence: CASSFDRGLGNEQFF.

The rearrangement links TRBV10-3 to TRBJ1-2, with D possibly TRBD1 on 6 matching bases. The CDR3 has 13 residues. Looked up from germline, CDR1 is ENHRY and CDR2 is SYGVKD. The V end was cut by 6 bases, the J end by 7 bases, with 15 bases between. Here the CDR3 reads CAIRAWGGRGYTF. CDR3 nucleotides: TGTGCCATCAGGGCTTGGGGGGGCCGTGGCTACACCTTC.

Here the CDR3 DNA reads TGTGCCAGCAGCTTGGGGGACACAACCAATCAGCCCCAGCATTTT. Translation: CASSLGDTTNQPQHF. This chain uses TRBV5-8 with TRBJ1-5; possibly TRBD1 for D (6 bases). CDR1 is SGHTS, CDR2 YDEGEE, per germline. Trimming removed 0 bases from V and 3 bases from J, with 10 bases in between. The CDR3 covers 15 residues. The whole variable domain, filled in from reference TRBV5-8 and TRBJ1-5, reads EAGVTQSPTHLIKTRGQQATLRCSPISGHTSVYWYQQALGLGLQFLLWYDEGEERNRGNFPPRFSGRQFPNYSSELNVNALELEDSALYLCASSLGDTTNQPQHFGDGTRLSIL.

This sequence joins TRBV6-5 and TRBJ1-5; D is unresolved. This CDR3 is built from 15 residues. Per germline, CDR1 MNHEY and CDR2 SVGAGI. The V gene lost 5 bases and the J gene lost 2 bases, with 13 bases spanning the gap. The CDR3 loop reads CASSKTIVGNQPQHF. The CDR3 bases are TGTGCCAGCAGTAAGACAATAGTGGGCAATCAGCCCCAGCATTTT.

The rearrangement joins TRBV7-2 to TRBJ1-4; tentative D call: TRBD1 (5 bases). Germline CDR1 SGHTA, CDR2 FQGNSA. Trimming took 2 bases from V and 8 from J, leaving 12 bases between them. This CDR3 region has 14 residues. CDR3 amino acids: CASSLQGGDEKLFF. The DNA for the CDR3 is TGTGCCAGCAGCTTACAGGGAGGGGACGAAAAACTGTTTTTT.

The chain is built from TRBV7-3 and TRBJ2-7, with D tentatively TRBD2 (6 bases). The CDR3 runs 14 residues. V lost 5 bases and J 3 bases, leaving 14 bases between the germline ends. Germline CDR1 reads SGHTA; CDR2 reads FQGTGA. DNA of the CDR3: TGTGCCAGCAGCATGGGCGGGGAGCACTACGAGCAGTACTTC. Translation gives CASSMGGEHYEQYF.

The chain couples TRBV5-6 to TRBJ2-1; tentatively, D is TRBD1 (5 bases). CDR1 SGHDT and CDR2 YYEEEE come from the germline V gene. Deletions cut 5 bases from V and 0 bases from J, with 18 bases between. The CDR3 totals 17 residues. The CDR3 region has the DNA TGTGCCAGCAGTCCCAAGGGGTCGCGAAGCTCCTACAATGAGCAGTTCTTC. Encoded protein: CASSPKGSRSSYNEQFF.

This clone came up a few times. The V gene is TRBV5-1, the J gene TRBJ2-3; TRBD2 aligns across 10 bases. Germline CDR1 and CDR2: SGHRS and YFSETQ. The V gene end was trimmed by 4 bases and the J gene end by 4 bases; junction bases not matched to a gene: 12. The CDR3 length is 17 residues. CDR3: CASSPFSASGGADTQYF. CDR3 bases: TGCGCCAGCAGCCCCTTTTCGGCTAGCGGGGGAGCAGATACGCAGTATTTT.

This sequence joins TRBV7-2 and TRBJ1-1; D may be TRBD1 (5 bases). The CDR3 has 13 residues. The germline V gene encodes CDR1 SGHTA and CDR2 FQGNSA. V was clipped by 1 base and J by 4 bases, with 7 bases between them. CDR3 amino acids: CASSLEGFTEAFF. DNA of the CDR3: TGTGCCAGCAGCTTAGAGGGGTTCACTGAAGCTTTCTTT.

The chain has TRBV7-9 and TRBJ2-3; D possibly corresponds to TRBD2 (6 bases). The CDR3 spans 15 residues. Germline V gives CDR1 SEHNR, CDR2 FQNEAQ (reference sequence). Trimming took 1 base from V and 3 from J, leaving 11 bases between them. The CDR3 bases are TGTGCCAGCAGCTTAGTGCGGGGCGGGACAGATACGCAGTATTTT. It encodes CASSLVRGGTDTQYF.